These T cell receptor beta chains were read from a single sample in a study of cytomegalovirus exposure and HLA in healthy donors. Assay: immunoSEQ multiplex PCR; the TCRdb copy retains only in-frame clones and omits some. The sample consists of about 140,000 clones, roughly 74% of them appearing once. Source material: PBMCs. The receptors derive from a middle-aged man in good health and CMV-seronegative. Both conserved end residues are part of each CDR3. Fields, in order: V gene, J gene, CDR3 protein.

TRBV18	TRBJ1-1	CASSLGTRENTEAFF
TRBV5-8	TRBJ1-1	CASSSYRTLNTEAFF
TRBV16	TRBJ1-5	CASSQPGGQPQHF
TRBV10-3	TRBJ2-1	CAMRGTVNEQFF
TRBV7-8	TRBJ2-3	CASSPLAGGHTDTQYF
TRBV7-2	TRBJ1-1	CASSATGATEAFF
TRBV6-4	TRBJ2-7	CASSLTGVEQYF
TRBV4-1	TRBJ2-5	CASSGQDGETQYF
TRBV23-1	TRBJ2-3	CASRRTDTQYF
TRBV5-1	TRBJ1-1	CASRTQPGGGEAFF
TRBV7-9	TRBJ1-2	CASSLNQDYTF
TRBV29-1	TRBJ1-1	CSARTFFMNTEAFF
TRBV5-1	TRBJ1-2	CASSPGQGRSGYTF
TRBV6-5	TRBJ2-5	CASRASGGVQETQYF
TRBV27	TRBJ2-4	CASSLSGGGSNIQYF
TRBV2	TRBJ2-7	CASSDGDRVPYEQYF
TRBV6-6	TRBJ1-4	CASSYYGDEKLFF
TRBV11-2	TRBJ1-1	CASSLNQDLNTEAFF
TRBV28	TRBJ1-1	CASSSADRGNTEAFF
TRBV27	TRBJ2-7	CASSLLATSYEQYF